This T cell receptor beta chain was observed in a study of vaccination and CD4 T cells after COVID-19. Study results and caveats: Analysis of convalescent patients found that 304 of 307 vaccine-specific clones were spike mono-reactive.

This clonotype was detected only a few times. The antigen remains unidentified. This CDR3 region has 15 residues. Germline V lookup: CDR1 MNHNS, CDR2 SASEGT. Deletions cut 6 bases from V and 7 bases from J, with 19 bases between. Once obtained from cultured CD4+ T cells, the DNA was sequenced using the Oncomine TCR Beta short-read assay. MiXCR was run by TCRdb on the PCR reads, yielding one entry per CDR3 protein. The sample includes about 4,500 distinct CDR3 sequences, roughly 22% seen only once; the top ten take just under 55%. Stated treatment: approximately 10-day PBMC culture with coronavirus spike peptide pools or control peptides (ViraFEST assay).

The specimen was CD4+ T cells from blood, cultured in vitro, collected after SARS-CoV-2 vaccination. The gene calls are TRBV6-1 and TRBJ1-5; D unclear. The clonotype originates from a human donor who had recovered from COVID-19. The CDR3 sequence is CASRPHAPTGQPQHF. The CDR3 DNA follows: TGTGCCAGCAGACCACATGCGCCAACGGGACAGCCCCAGCATTTT.